The TCR beta chain under discussion was sequenced for a study of cytomegalovirus exposure and HLA in healthy donors. Study information: Clustering assigned 70% to 85% of the 350 to 450 genotyped donors to the Caucasian-associated ancestry cluster.

Amplification used 60 Vbeta primers and 13 Jbeta primers. Only in-frame clones appear in the TCRdb table, and some are missing; sequencing was by immunoSEQ multiplex PCR. This table has roughly 100,000 clones, 75% appearing once. Trimming shortened V by 4 bases and J by 1 base, and 14 bases separated the two germline ends. CDR1 LNHDA and CDR2 SQIVND come from the germline V gene (reference sequence). The CDR3 runs 16 residues. Sequenced input: PBMCs. The chain couples TRBV19 to TRBJ1-5, with a possible D match to TRBD1 (6 bases). The clonotype originates from a male donor in good health and CMV-seropositive. The CDR3: CASSTAGASSNQPQHF. The CDR3 DNA reads TGTGCCAGTAGTACCGCAGGGGCGTCGAGCAATCAGCCCCAGCATTTT.